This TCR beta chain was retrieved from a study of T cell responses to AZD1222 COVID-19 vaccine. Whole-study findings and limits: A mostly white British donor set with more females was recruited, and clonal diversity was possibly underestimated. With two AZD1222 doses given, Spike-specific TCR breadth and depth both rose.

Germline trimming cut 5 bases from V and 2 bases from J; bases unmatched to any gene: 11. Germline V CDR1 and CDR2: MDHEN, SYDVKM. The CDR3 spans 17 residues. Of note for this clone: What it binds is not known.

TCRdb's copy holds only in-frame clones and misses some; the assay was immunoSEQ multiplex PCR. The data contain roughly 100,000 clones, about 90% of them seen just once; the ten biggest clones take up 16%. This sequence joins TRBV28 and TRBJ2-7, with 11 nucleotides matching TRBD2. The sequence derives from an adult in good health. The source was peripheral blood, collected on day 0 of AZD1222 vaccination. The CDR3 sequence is CASSPLPTSGTAYEQYF. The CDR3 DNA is TGTGCCAGCAGTCCTCTCCCGACTAGCGGGACCGCCTACGAGCAGTACTTC.